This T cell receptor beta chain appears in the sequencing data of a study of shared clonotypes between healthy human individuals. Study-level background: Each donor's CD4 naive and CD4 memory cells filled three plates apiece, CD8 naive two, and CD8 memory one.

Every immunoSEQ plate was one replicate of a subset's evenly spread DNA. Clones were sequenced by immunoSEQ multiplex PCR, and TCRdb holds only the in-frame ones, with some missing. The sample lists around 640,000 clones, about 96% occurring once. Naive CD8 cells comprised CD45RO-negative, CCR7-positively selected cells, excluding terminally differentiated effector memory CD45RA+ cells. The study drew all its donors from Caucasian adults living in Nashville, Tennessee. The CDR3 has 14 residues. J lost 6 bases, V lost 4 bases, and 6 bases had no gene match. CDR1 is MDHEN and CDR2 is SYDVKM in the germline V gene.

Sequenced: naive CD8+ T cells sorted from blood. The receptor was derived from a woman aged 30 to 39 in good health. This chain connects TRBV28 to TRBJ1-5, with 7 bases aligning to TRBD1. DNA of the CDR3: TGTGCCAGCAGTTCCAGACAGGGTAGTCAGCCCCAGCATTTT. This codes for CASSSRQGSQPQHF.